This T cell receptor (beta chain) was observed in a study of STAT3 mutations in large granular lymphocyte leukemia (dated by TCRdb to about 2019). The study in broad terms: About half of the T-LGLL patients who underwent longitudinal sequencing carried canonical activating STAT3 mutations. Over half of the T-LGLL patients were given one or more immunosuppressive therapy regimens, and around 40% of the treated patients had a hematologic response. Each patient was sequenced at an average of roughly 4.1 time points, ranging from 2 to 8 samplings. From an initial cohort of 200 to 250 LGL patients, roughly 20 representative T-LGLL cases were selected for longitudinal TCRbeta and STAT3 sequencing. Serial deep sequencing of TCRbeta CDR3 and STAT3 was performed in patients with T-cell large granular lymphocyte leukemia to reconstruct clonal hierarchy and dynamics. As controls, the study also included longitudinal sequencing of a couple of patients with natural killer LGL leukemia. Summary of the overall study and its limitations: At least one immunodominant TCRbeta clonotype was present in every T-LGLL patient, and multiple immunodominant subclonotypes appeared in about half of the T-LGLL patients. Linking therapy response to changes in TCR clonal burden was complicated by variable intervals between samplings and by differing treatment regimens. In several patients, dominant TCR clone burden exceeded STAT3 mutant burden, suggesting STAT3 mutation arose secondarily within a pre-expanded clone. Because no samples were available when a clone first appeared, clonal expansion was inferred from samplings taken at other points. TCR clonotype switching after therapy was observed in 6 of 18 patients, and all newly emerging clones were found to be STAT3 wild type. Since codominant clonotypes persisted in some patients, a small but highly pathogenic clone may have gone undetected.

Notes on this clone: Its antigen is unknown. No base qualities exist here, and no much larger clone lies one base off it.

Ends trimmed: V by 6 bases, J by 5 bases; bases unmatched to a gene: 9. From cysteine to phenylalanine, the CDR3 is 15 amino acids long. Only the CDR3 portion is preserved as DNA: 45 bases, with reading frame beginning at the first base. According to the germline V gene, CDR1 reads SNHLY and CDR2 reads FYNNEI. TCRbeta libraries were sequenced on an Illumina MiSeq, and an average of about 41,000 productive templates per sample was obtained. Multiplex PCR amplification was used to generate TCRbeta CDR3 libraries with the immunoSEQ assay. The original pipeline was this. Repertoire diversity was computed as previously defined, with values near 0 indicating extremely monoclonal samples. TCRdb's version of the immuneACCESS table is confined to in-frame rearrangements and falls short of the full clone set. An unresolved V gene accounts for under half of the shortfall where checked; the remainder is of unknown origin. From that table come the V and J calls and clone size; the DNA was used to work out D and trimming. Within this sample are about 42,000 clones, with roughly 81% of them counted one time only. The ten most abundant clones make up more than 0.35% of the sample.

The same DNA, extracted from blood mononuclear cells, served for both the TCR sequencing and the STAT3 sequencing. The V and J genes are TRBV2 and TRBJ1-4, with 7 middle bases fitting TRBD1. The clonotype originates from a human donor with T large granular lymphocyte leukemia. Some clones in this sample may be carry-over from other donors' samples. Sequencing was done on a sample of PBMCs. In nucleotide form, the sequence is TGTGCCAGCAGAGAAACCGGGACAGAGAATGAAAAACTGTTTTTT. This is translated as CASRETGTENEKLFF.